The 21 T cell receptor beta chains presented below share a single source sample, sequenced in a study of blood T cell repertoires in COVID-19. The method was immunoSEQ multiplex PCR; TCRdb's version includes in-frame clones alone and lacks a portion of them. The sample carries roughly 230,000 clones, 80% to 90% recorded once. The sample was peripheral blood. The receptor source for this set is a man in his forties with acute or convalescent COVID-19.

The chain combines TRBV5-1 with TRBJ1-1, with D tentatively TRBD1 (6 bases). The CDR3 runs 16 residues. The V and J ends lost 3 bases and 8 bases respectively, with 23 bases between them. Germline V lookup: CDR1 SGHRS, CDR2 YFSETQ. This chain's CDR3 is CASSSISATTGKEAFF. The CDR3 DNA reads as TGCGCCAGCAGCTCAATCTCCGCCACCACAGGGAAGGAAGCTTTCTTT.

V is TRBV5-1 and J is TRBJ2-1; perhaps TRBD2 as D (5 bases). Germline V gene lookup returns CDR1 SGHRS and CDR2 YFSETQ. This CDR3 is 15 amino acids long. V gave up 0 bases and J gave up 2 bases, with 9 bases separating them. CDR3 DNA: TGCGCCAGCAGCTTGGCCTCACTAGCCTACAATGAGCAGTTCTTC. Protein: CASSLASLAYNEQFF.

The CDR3 here is CASSGAQSGNTIYF. The CDR3 DNA reads as TGTGCCAGCAGCGGGGCCCAGAGTGGAAACACCATATATTTT. The chain is built from TRBV9 and TRBJ1-3; no definite D call. There are 14 residues in the CDR3. Trimming pared 3 bases from V and 3 bases from J, leaving 10 bases between. CDR1 SGDLS and CDR2 YYNGEE come from the germline V gene.

This chain connects TRBV5-6 to TRBJ1-1, with TRBD1 matching 10 bases. V was pared by 0 bases and J by 1 base, with 3 bases of the junction left unmatched. The germline gives CDR1 SGHDT, CDR2 YYEEEE. This CDR3 has 16 residues. CDR3 coding DNA: TGTGCCAGCAGCTTGGGGACAGGGGGAAAGAACACTGAAGCTTTCTTT. This translates into CASSLGTGGKNTEAFF. The full variable domain, rest sourced from reference TRBV5-6 and TRBJ1-1, is DAGVTQSPTHLIKTRGQQVTLRCSPKSGHDTVSWYQQALGQGPQFIFQYYEEEERQRGNFPDRFSGHQFPNYSSELNVNALLLGDSALYLCASSLGTGGKNTEAFFGQGTRLTVV.

CDR3 nucleotide sequence: TGCAGCGTTGCAGGGGGCCGGGACTATGGCTACACCTTC. Translating it yields CSVAGGRDYGYTF. The chain couples TRBV29-1 to TRBJ1-2, with 8 bases identical to TRBD1. The CDR3 sequence is 13 residues long. Germline V gene data show CDR1 as SQVTM and CDR2 as ANQGSEA. Unmatched junction bases numbered 4, after V lost 4 bases and J lost 3 bases.

On this clone: The same CDR3 also results from other DNA sequences found in this sample. The V and J genes are TRBV12-3 or TRBV12-4 and TRBJ2-7; the D gene is possibly TRBD1 (5 bases). This CDR3 region has 11 residues. V lost 6 bases and J 3 bases, leaving 6 bases between the germline ends. CDR3 nucleotide sequence: TGTGCCAGCAGCCAGGGCTACGAGCAGTACTTC. Its translation: CASSQGYEQYF.

The chain recombines TRBV4-2 with TRBJ1-1; 12 nucleotides line up with TRBD1. The V and J ends lost 4 bases and 1 base, in that order; junction bases with no gene match: 4. The CDR3 sequence is 16 residues long. The germline gives CDR1 LGHNA, CDR2 YNFKEQ. CDR3 nucleotide sequence: TGTGCCAGCAGCCCACGGGGACAGGGGGCGAACACTGAAGCTTTCTTT. Amino acid sequence: CASSPRGQGANTEAFF.

This clone was seen a handful of times. In DNA form, the CDR3 reads TGTGCCAGCAGTGAAGTGAAGGGGCTGATTGGGGAGACCCAGTACTTC. This gives the protein CASSEVKGLIGETQYF. The V gene is TRBV2, the J gene TRBJ2-5, with D perhaps matching TRBD1 (5 bases). V was shortened by 1 base and J by 5 bases, with 17 bases between the two germline ends. CDR3 length equals 16 residues. Per the germline V gene, CDR1 is SNHLY and CDR2 is FYNNEI. The full variable domain, completed using reference TRBV2 and TRBJ2-5, is EPEVTQTPSHQVTQMGQEVILRCVPISNHLYFYWYRQILGQKVEFLVSFYNNEISEKSEIFDDQFSVERPDGSNFTLKIRSTKLEDSAMYFCASSEVKGLIGETQYFGPGTRLLVL.

This clone was observed a single time. The chain employs TRBV19 and TRBJ1-2, with a tentative D call TRBD1 (5 bases). The V end was cut by 1 base, the J end by 3 bases, with 9 bases between. The CDR3 has 14 residues. Germline V lookup: CDR1 LNHDA, CDR2 SQIVND (reference sequence). The CDR3 loop is CASSIGGRHYGYTF. The CDR3 DNA sequence: TGTGCCAGTAGTATAGGGGGCAGGCACTATGGCTACACCTTC. Filled out from reference TRBV19 and TRBJ1-2, the complete variable domain reads DGGITQSPKYLFRKEGQNVTLSCEQNLNHDAMYWYRQDPGQGLRLIYYSQIVNDFQKGDIAEGYSVSREKKESFPLTVTSAQKNPTAFYLCASSIGGRHYGYTFGSGTRLTVV.

The rearrangement joins TRBV12-3 or TRBV12-4 to TRBJ2-3; no definite D call. Trimming took 4 bases from V and 4 from J, leaving 6 bases between them. The CDR3 covers 12 residues. Written as DNA, the CDR3 is TGTGCCAGCAGTTCGGCGGCAGATACGCAGTATTTT. This translates into CASSSAADTQYF.

Written as DNA, the CDR3 is TGTGCCAGCAGTCGGGACAGGGGGAAGCAGTACTTC. Residues: CASSRDRGKQYF. The chain joins TRBV12-3 or TRBV12-4 to TRBJ2-7; 11 bases fit TRBD1. V dropped 5 bases and J dropped 8; count of bases not matched to a gene: 2. The CDR3 is 12 amino acids.

The count of this clone is one. This rearrangement joins TRBV4-1 to TRBJ2-1, with 9 bases identical to TRBD2. V shed 6 bases, J shed 6 bases, and the junction held 12 bases outside the gene matches. The germline CDR1 and CDR2 sequences are MGHRA and YSYEKL. The CDR3 has 16 amino acids. DNA for the CDR3: TGCGCCAGCAGGCACATGAGCGGGGGGTCCCCCAATGAGCAGTTCTTC. It encodes CASRHMSGGSPNEQFF.

In its sample, this clone was seen a few times. The V and J genes are TRBV2 and TRBJ1-1, with D possibly being TRBD1 (5 bases). The CDR3 consists of 13 residues. Trimming shortened V by 2 bases and J by 6 bases, and 10 bases separated the two germline ends. Germline-derived CDR1 and CDR2 are SNHLY and FYNNEI. CDR3 DNA: TGTGCCAGCAGTGAATCGGGACTCGCTGAAGCTTTCTTT. Protein sequence: CASSESGLAEAFF.

J is TRBJ2-3 and V is TRBV5-8; perhaps TRBD2 as D (5 bases). Germline V CDR1 and CDR2: SGHTS, YDEGEE. The V end was cut by 0 bases, the J end by 1 base, with 9 bases between. The CDR3 is 15 amino acids. The chain's CDR3 is CASSLAGKGTDTQYF. The CDR3 DNA is TGTGCCAGCAGCTTGGCCGGGAAAGGCACAGATACGCAGTATTTT.

The rearrangement links TRBV7-2 to TRBJ2-3, with 11 bases identical to TRBD2. Per the germline V gene, CDR1 is SGHTA and CDR2 is FQGNSA. The junction had 6 bases not matched to a gene; V was cut back by 4 bases and J by 6 bases. The CDR3 is 15 amino acids. CDR3 in DNA: TGTGCCAGCAGCTATAGCGGGGGGGCGGGGGATACGCAGTATTTT. This encodes CASSYSGGAGDTQYF.

The chain employs TRBV6-6 and TRBJ1-1; a possible D gene is TRBD1 (6 bases). Trimming cost V 8 bases and J 7 bases, with 17 bases left between them. CDR3 length: 13 residues. From germline, CDR1 is MNHNY and CDR2 SVGAGI (reference sequence). The DNA for the CDR3 is TGTGCCAGCGGCATGGACAGTCTACTTGAAGCTTTCTTT. Its protein is CASGMDSLLEAFF.

This sequence joins TRBV7-8 and TRBJ1-5; D is perhaps TRBD1 (5 bases). The CDR3 runs to 14 residues. The germline V gene encodes CDR1 SGHVS and CDR2 FQNEAQ. Trimming removed 0 bases at V and 5 bases at J, with 8 bases between. The CDR3 protein is CASSLAGAYQPQHF. In DNA form, the CDR3 reads TGTGCCAGCAGCTTAGCAGGGGCCTATCAGCCCCAGCATTTT.

This clone was picked up one time. The V gene is TRBV28, the J gene TRBJ1-6; 10 nucleotides agree with TRBD1. From germline, CDR1 is MDHEN and CDR2 SYDVKM. The CDR3 sequence is 13 residues long. After removal of 3 bases from V and 13 bases from J, the junction contained 3 bases not matched to a gene. The CDR3 DNA is TGTGCCAGCAGTTTGGGACAGGGGCGGCCCCTCCACTTT. Residues: CASSLGQGRPLHF.

The rearrangement uses TRBV3-1 (or the pseudogene TRBV3-2) and TRBJ2-2; 12 bases line up with TRBD2. V was pared by 6 bases and J by 10 bases, with 6 bases of the junction left unmatched. Germline CDR1 LGHDT, CDR2 YNNKEL (reference sequence). The CDR3 loop spans 14 amino acids. This CDR3 reads CASRPPSGGVELFF. CDR3 coding DNA: TGTGCCAGCAGGCCCCCTAGCGGGGGGGTGGAGCTGTTTTTT.

This clone came up once. This chain links TRBV9 with TRBJ1-3; D possibly corresponds to TRBD1 (6 bases). The CDR3 spans 15 residues. Germline values: CDR1 SGDLS, CDR2 YYNGEE. V was cut by 8 bases and J by 0 bases, with 15 bases left in between. The CDR3 region has the DNA TGTGCCAGTGGAGAAATACAGGGCTCTGGAAACACCATATATTTT. The encoded protein is CASGEIQGSGNTIYF.

The chain combines TRBV6-5 with TRBJ1-1; TRBD1 is a possible D gene (5 bases). CDR3 length equals 13 residues. The V gene's germline CDR1 is MNHEY and CDR2 SVGAGI. The V end was cut by 0 bases, the J end by 10 bases, with 12 bases between. The CDR3, as DNA: TGTGCCAGCAGTTACTCTCCGACAGCGGGAGCTTTCTTT. Translating gives CASSYSPTAGAFF.